This T cell receptor (beta chain) is from a study of T cells in Graves' hyperthyroidism and ophthalmopathy. Looking at the study overall: Any treatment followed the collection of peripheral blood at initial diagnosis.

What was amplified from RNA transcripts were TCR beta CDR3 regions. HTBI primers were employed in a first-round RT-PCR of the TCR CDR3. MiXCR, applied by TCRdb to the multiplex PCR reads, yields one record per CDR3 protein. This sample has over 250,000 distinct CDR3 sequences, with 25% to 30% found just once. About this clonotype: Its antigen is unknown.

Regarding the study as a whole: Separating ophthalmopathy from stable hyperthyroidism was achieved by a 13 V-J model.

This CDR3 contains 15 residues. The trim removed 6 bases at V and 3 bases at J, leaving 7 bases unmatched. Germline assignment: CDR1 MDHEN and CDR2 SYDVKM. Patients aged 18 to 65 with hyperthyroidism were newly diagnosed, with duration under 2 months. From approximately 9.3 ml of fresh peripheral blood, PBMCs were isolated. The gene calls are TRBV28 and TRBJ2-5; 10 bases fit TRBD2. The sequence was collected from a man aged 40-50 years with Graves' hyperthyroidism that later progressed to Graves' ophthalmopathy. The sequencing sample was made of blood. The CDR3 DNA sequence: TGTGCCAGCAGCCCTAGCGGGAGAAGTAAAGAGACCCAGTACTTC. Its translation: CASSPSGRSKETQYF.